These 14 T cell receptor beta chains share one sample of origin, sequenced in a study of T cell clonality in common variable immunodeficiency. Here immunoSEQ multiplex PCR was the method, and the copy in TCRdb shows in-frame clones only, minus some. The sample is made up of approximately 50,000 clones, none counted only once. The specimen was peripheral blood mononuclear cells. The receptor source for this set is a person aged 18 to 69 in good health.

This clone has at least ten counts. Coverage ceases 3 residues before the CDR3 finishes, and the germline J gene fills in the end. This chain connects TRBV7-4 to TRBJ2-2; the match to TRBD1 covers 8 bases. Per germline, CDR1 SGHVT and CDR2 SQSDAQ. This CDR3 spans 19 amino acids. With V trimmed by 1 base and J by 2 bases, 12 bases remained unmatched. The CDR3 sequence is CASSLVVWDRTLNTGELFF. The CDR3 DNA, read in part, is TGTGCCAGCAGCTTAGTGGTCTGGGACAGGACCCTAAACACCGGGGAG.

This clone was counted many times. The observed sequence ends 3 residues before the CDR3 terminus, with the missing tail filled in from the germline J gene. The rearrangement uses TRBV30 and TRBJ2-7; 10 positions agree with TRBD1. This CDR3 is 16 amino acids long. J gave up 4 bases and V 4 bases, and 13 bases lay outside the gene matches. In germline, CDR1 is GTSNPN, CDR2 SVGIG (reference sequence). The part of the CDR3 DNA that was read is TGTGCCTGGATCCCCAGGGGACAGGGGAGTGGGTACGAG. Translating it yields CAWIPRGQGSGYE. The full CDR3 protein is CAWIPRGQGSGYEQYF. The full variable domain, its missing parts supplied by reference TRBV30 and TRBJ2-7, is SQTIHQWPATLVQPVGSPLSLECTVEGTSNPNLYWYRQAAGRGLQLLFYSVGIGQISSEVPQNLSASRPQDRQFILSSKKLLLSDSGFYLCAWIPRGQGSGYEQYFGPGTRLTVT.

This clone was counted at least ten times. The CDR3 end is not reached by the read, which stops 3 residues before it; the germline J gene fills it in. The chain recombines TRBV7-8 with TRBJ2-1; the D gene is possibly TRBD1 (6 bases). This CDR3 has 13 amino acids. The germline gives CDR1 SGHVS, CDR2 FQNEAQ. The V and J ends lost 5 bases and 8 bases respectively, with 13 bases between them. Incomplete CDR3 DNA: TGTGCCAGCAGCAAGGACAGAATGGATGAG. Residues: CASSKDRMDE. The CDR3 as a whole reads CASSKDRMDEQFF. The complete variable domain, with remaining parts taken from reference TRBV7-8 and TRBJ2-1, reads GAGVSQSPRYKVAKRGQDVALRCDPISGHVSLFWYQQALGQGPEFLTYFQNEAQLDKSGLPSDRFFAERPEGSVSTLKIQRTQQEDSAVYLCASSKDRMDEQFFGPGTRLTVL.

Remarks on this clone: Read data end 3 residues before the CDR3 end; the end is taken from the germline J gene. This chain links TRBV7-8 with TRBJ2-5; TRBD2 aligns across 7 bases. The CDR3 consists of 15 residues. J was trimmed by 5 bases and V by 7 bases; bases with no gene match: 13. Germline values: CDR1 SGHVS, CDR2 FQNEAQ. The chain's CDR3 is CASIAGTTSRETQYF. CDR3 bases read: TGTGCCAGCATCGCCGGGACTACCTCGAGGGAGACC.

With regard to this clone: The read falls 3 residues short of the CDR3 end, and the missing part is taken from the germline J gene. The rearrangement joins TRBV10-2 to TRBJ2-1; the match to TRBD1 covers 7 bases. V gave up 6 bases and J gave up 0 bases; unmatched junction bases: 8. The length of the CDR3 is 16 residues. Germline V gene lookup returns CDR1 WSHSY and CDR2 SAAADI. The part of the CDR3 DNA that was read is TGCGCCAGCAGGGAACAGAGGGACAGCTCCTACAATGAG. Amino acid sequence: CASREQRDSSYNE. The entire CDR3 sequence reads CASREQRDSSYNEQFF.

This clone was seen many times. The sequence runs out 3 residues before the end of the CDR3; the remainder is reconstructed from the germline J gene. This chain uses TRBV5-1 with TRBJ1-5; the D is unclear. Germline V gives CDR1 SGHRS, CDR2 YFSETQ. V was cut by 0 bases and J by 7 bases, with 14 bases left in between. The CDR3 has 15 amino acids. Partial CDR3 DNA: TGCGCCAGCAGCTTGGGCTCGGGGAGCGACCAGCCC. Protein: CASSLGSGSDQP. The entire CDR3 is CASSLGSGSDQPQHF.

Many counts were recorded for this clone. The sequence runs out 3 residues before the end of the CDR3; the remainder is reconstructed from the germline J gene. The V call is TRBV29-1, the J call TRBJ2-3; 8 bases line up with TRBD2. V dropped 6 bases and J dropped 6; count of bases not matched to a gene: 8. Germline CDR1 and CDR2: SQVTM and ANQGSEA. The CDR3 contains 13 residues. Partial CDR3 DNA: TGCAGCGTGGAGCGGGAGTTGTATGATACG. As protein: CSVERELYDT. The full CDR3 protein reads CSVERELYDTQYF.

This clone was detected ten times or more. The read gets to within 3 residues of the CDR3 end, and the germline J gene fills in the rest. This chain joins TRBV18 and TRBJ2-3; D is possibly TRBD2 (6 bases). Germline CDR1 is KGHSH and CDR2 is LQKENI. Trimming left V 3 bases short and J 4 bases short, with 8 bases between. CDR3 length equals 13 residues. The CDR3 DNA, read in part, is TGTGCCAGCTCACCGACTAGGGCAGATACG. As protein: CASSPTRADT. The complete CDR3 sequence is CASSPTRADTQYF. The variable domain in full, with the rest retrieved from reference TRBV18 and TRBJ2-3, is NAGVMQNPRHLVRRRGQEARLRCSPMKGHSHVYWYRQLPEEGLKFMVYLQKENIIDESGMPKERFSAEFPKEGPSILRIQQVVRGDSAAYFCASSPTRADTQYFGPGTRLTVL.

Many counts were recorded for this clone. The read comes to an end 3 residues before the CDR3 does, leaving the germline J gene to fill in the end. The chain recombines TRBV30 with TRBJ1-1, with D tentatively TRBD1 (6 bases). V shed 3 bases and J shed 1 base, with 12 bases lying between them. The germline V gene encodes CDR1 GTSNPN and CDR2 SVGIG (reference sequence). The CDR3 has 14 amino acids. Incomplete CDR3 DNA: TGTGCCTGGAGGGACAGTTTAGGGAACACTGAA. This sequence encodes CAWRDSLGNTE. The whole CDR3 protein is CAWRDSLGNTEAFF.

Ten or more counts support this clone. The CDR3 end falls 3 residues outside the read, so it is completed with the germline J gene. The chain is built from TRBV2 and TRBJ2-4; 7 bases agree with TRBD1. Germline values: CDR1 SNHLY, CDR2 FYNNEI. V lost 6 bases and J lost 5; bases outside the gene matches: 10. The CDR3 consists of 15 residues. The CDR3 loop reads CASRARRGIENIQYF. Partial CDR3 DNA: TGTGCCAGCAGGGCCCGCAGGGGGATAGAAAACATT. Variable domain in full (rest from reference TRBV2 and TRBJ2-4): EPEVTQTPSHQVTQMGQEVILRCVPISNHLYFYWYRQILGQKVEFLVSFYNNEISEKSEIFDDQFSVERPDGSNFTLKIRSTKLEDSAMYFCASRARRGIENIQYFGAGTRLSVL.

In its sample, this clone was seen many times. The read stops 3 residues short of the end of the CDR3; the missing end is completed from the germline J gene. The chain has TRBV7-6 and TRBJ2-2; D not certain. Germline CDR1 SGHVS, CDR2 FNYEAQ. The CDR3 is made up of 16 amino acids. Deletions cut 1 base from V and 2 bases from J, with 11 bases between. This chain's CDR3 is CASSLVEGPNTGELFF. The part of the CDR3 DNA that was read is TGTGCCAGCAGCTTAGTTGAAGGGCCAAACACCGGGGAG. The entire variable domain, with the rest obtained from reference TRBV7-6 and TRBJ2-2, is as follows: GAGVSQSPRYKVTKRGQDVALRCDPISGHVSLYWYRQALGQGPEFLTYFNYEAQQDKSGLPNDRFSAERPEGSISTLTIQRTEQRDSAMYRCASSLVEGPNTGELFFGEGSRLTVL.

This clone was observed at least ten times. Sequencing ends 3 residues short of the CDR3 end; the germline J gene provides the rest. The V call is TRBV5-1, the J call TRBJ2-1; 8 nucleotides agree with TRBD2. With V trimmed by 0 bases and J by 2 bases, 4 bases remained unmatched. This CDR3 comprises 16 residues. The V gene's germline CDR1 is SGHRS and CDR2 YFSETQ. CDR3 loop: CASSLVGLGTYNEQFF. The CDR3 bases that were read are TGCGCCAGCAGCTTGGTGGGACTAGGGACCTACAATGAG.

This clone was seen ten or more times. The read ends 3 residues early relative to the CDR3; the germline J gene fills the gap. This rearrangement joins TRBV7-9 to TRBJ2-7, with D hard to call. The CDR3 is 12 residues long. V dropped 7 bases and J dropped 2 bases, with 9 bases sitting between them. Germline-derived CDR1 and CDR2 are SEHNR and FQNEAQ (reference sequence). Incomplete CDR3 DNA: TGTGCCAGCAACTATGCCCCCTACGAG. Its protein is CASNYAPYE. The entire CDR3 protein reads CASNYAPYEQYF.

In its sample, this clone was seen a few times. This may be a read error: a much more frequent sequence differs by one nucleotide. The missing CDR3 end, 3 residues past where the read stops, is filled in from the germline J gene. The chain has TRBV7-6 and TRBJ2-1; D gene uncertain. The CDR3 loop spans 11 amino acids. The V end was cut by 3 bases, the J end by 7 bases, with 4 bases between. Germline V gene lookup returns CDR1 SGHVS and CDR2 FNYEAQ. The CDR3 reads CASSFRNEQFF. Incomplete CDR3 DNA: TGTGCCAGCAGCTTTCGGAATGAG.